This is a list of T cell receptor beta chains from one sample in a study of blood T cell repertoires in COVID-19. Sequencing was performed with immunoSEQ multiplex PCR; in TCRdb, only in-frame clones are kept and a portion is missing. The table includes 90,000 to 140,000 clones, about 76% detected once. The sample was peripheral blood. The receptor source for this set is a woman in her 70s with acute or convalescent COVID-19. Each CDR3 is given without its conserved first and last residue. A D gene is named only where the DNA matches it firmly.

J gene | V gene | D gene | CDR3 protein
TRBJ1-2 | TRBV5-1 | - | ASSLAGIGGYT
TRBJ2-1 | TRBV6-6 | TRBD2 | ASRNRLAGDYNEQF
TRBJ1-1 | TRBV6-5 | TRBD1 | ASSYRRGQWNTEAF
TRBJ2-5 | TRBV9 | TRBD1 | ASSVGQGAKETQY
TRBJ2-5 | TRBV28 | TRBD1 | ASSPRDRHQETQY
TRBJ2-6 | TRBV19 | - | ASSDGAGAPGANVLT
TRBJ2-3 | TRBV19 | - | ASSMYLEGAGTDTQY
TRBJ2-2 | TRBV7-2 | TRBD2 | ASSLLAGGPGELF
TRBJ1-5 | TRBV18 | - | ASSPVGGAQSGNQPQH
TRBJ1-6 | TRBV2 | - | ASNRGRDNSPLH
TRBJ2-3 | TRBV5-1 | TRBD1 | ASSLAGTVVADTQY
TRBJ1-2 | TRBV10-3 | TRBD1 | AISDRGPYGYT
TRBJ2-2 | TRBV7-9 | - | ASSSRTRAGELF
TRBJ2-3 | TRBV11-3 | TRBD2 | ASSSGLAGADTQY
TRBJ2-5 | TRBV7-2 | TRBD1 | ASSLAKGQGQETQY
TRBJ1-6 | TRBV5-1 | TRBD1 | ASSLGPETGGNSPLH